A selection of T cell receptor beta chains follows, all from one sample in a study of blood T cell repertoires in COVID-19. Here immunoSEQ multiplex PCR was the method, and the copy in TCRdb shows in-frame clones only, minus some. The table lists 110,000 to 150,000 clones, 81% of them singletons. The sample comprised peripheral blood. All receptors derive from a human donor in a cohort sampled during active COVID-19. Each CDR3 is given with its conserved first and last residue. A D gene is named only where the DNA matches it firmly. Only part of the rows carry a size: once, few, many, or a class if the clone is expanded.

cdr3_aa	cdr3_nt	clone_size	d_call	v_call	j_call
CASSPGGAGNEKLFF	TGTGCCAGCTCACCCGGTGGGGCCGGTAATGAAAAACTGTTTTTT	.	.	TRBV18	TRBJ1-4
CASRFRGTPNYQPQHF	TGTGCCAGCAGGTTTCGTGGGACTCCTAACTATCAGCCCCAGCATTTT	.	.	TRBV28	TRBJ1-5
CASSPLPGQGAGEQYF	TGTGCCAGCTCACCCTTACCGGGACAGGGGGCTGGCGAGCAGTACTTC	.	TRBD1	TRBV18	TRBJ2-7
CASSIAGRGETQYF	TGCGCCAGCAGCATAGCAGGGCGGGGTGAGACCCAGTACTTC	once	.	TRBV5-1	TRBJ2-5
CSASQWAPNTGELFF	TGCAGCGCCAGCCAATGGGCTCCGAACACCGGGGAGCTGTTTTTT	once	.	TRBV29-1	TRBJ2-2
CASSALAGIVGEQFF	TGTGCCAGTAGTGCACTAGCGGGAATTGTTGGTGAGCAGTTCTTC	.	TRBD2	TRBV19	TRBJ2-1
CASRRLERGYEQYF	TGTGCCAGCAGGAGACTAGAAAGAGGCTACGAGCAGTACTTC	.	.	TRBV6-5	TRBJ2-7
CASSLAFGQGWVPLHF	TGTGCCAGCAGCTTAGCGTTCGGACAGGGATGGGTGCCCCTCCACTTT	.	TRBD1	TRBV7-2	TRBJ1-6
CASTPPDRARDTQYF	TGTGCCAGCACTCCCCCGGACAGGGCGAGAGATACGCAGTATTTT	.	TRBD1	TRBV28	TRBJ2-3
CASSLSLAGDTDTQYF	TGTGCCAGCAGCTTATCCCTAGCGGGAGACACAGATACGCAGTATTTT	.	TRBD2	TRBV7-7	TRBJ2-3
CASSYSIRGAGAQDYGYTF	TGTGCCAGCAGTTACTCGATTCGTGGTGCAGGGGCTCAGGACTATGGCTACACCTTC	.	.	TRBV6-2/TRBV6-3	TRBJ1-2
CASNWGDEQFF	TGTGCCAGCAACTGGGGCGATGAGCAGTTCTTC	.	.	TRBV6-6	TRBJ2-1
CASSIFEGINSGNTIYF	TGTGCCAGTAGTATTTTTGAGGGCATAAACTCTGGAAACACCATATATTTT	.	.	TRBV19	TRBJ1-3
CASSRYQGISGNEQFF	TGCGCCAGCAGCCGCTATCAGGGCATCTCCGGCAATGAGCAGTTCTTC	.	.	TRBV5-1	TRBJ2-1
CASSVGRYEQYF	TGTGCCAGCAGCGTAGGGAGATACGAGCAGTACTTC	few	.	TRBV9	TRBJ2-7
CASNPRLGTSGTDTQYF	TGTGCCAGTAATCCCCGTCTCGGGACTAGCGGCACAGATACGCAGTATTTT	.	TRBD2	TRBV19	TRBJ2-3
CASSSRTGTTGELFF	TGTGCCAGCAGTTCCCGGACAGGGACCACCGGGGAGCTGTTTTTT	once	TRBD1	TRBV27	TRBJ2-2
CASSLSGGSEQYF	TGTGCCAGCAGTCTTTCGGGAGGGAGCGAGCAGTACTTC	.	TRBD2	TRBV6-2/TRBV6-3	TRBJ2-7
CASSLKQGTTEAFF	TGTGCCAGCAGCCTAAAGCAGGGGACCACTGAAGCTTTCTTT	few	.	TRBV7-2	TRBJ1-1
CASSYLGEDYGYTF	TGTGCCAGCAGTTACCTGGGAGAGGACTATGGCTACACCTTC	few	.	TRBV6-2/TRBV6-3	TRBJ1-2
CASSPVTGANTEAFF	TGTGCCAGCAGCCCAGTTACAGGGGCGAACACTGAAGCTTTCTTT	.	TRBD1	TRBV7-2	TRBJ1-1
CASSQGSGGDNEQFF	TGCGCCAGCAGCCAAGGTAGCGGGGGCGACAATGAGCAGTTCTTC	.	TRBD2	TRBV4-1	TRBJ2-1
CASSRYVSYNEQFF	TGTGCCAGCAGCCGCTACGTTTCCTACAATGAGCAGTTCTTC	.	.	TRBV28	TRBJ2-1
CASSLWASSGRGAKNIQYF	TGTGCCAGCAGCTTATGGGCCAGCAGCGGGAGGGGAGCCAAAAACATTCAGTACTTC	.	TRBD2	TRBV7-2	TRBJ2-4
CASNPSRGVTDTQYF	TGTGCCAGCAACCCATCCAGGGGGGTTACAGATACGCAGTATTTT	.	.	TRBV11-2	TRBJ2-3
CASSPPYTSGTDTQYF	TGTGCCAGCTCACCACCGTACACTTCGGGGACAGATACGCAGTATTTT	.	.	TRBV18	TRBJ2-3
CASSLAPGTGDQETQYF	TGCGCCAGCAGCTTGGCCCCCGGGACAGGGGACCAAGAGACCCAGTACTTC	few	TRBD1	TRBV5-1	TRBJ2-5
CASSWTGLQPQHF	TGTGCCAGTAGTTGGACAGGTTTACAGCCCCAGCATTTT	.	TRBD1	TRBV19	TRBJ1-5
CASSVDNRGIGGEFF	TGTGCCAGCAGCGTAGACAACAGGGGAATAGGGGGTGAGTTCTTC	.	TRBD1	TRBV9	TRBJ2-1
CASRKGQVNTEAFF	TGTGCCAGCAGAAAGGGACAAGTGAACACTGAAGCTTTCTTT	.	.	TRBV6-5	TRBJ1-1
CASSPPGGDEQYF	TGTGCCAGCAGCCCACCCGGCGGCGACGAGCAGTACTTC	.	.	TRBV7-9	TRBJ2-7
CASSLLGQGAENIQYF	TGTGCCAGCAGTTTATTGGGACAGGGGGCTGAAAACATTCAGTACTTC	once	TRBD1	TRBV27	TRBJ2-4
CASSLAQGLWTEAFF	TGTGCCAGCAGCTTAGCGCAGGGGTTGTGGACTGAAGCTTTCTTT	.	.	TRBV7-8	TRBJ1-1
CASSRGQGEAFF	TGTGCCAGCAGCCGCGGACAGGGAGAAGCTTTCTTT	few	TRBD1	TRBV28	TRBJ1-1
CASSLTGANTIYF	TGTGCCAGCAGCTTGACAGGGGCGAACACCATATATTTT	.	TRBD1	TRBV7-9	TRBJ1-3
CASSRDFLIYEQYF	TGTGCCAGCAGCCGGGACTTCCTTATCTACGAGCAGTACTTC	.	.	TRBV6-5	TRBJ2-7
CASSSHSSGRSSYEQYF	TGTGCCAGCAGCTCTCACTCTAGCGGGAGGTCATCCTACGAGCAGTACTTC	.	TRBD2	TRBV6-2/TRBV6-3	TRBJ2-7
CASTKIRVTGANSNQPQHF	TGTGCCAGTACCAAGATCCGGGTGACAGGAGCGAATAGCAATCAGCCCCAGCATTTT	.	.	TRBV19	TRBJ1-5
CASSQVPSGVNEQYF	TGTGCCAGCAGCCAAGTGCCTAGCGGAGTCAACGAGCAGTACTTC	.	TRBD2	TRBV3-1/TRBV3-2	TRBJ2-7
CASSPGGLAGETQYF	TGTGCCAGCAGCCCAGGGGGACTAGCGGGAGAGACCCAGTACTTC	.	TRBD2	TRBV7-3	TRBJ2-5
CASSLTDRVGQPQHF	TGTGCCAGCAGTTTAACGGACAGGGTTGGGCAGCCCCAGCATTTT	.	TRBD1	TRBV28	TRBJ1-5
CASSPTGGSYEQYF	TGTGCCAGCAGCCCGACAGGGGGCTCCTACGAGCAGTACTTC	few	TRBD1	TRBV6-5	TRBJ2-7
CASSALAGNSYEQYF	TGTGCCAGTAGTGCTCTAGCGGGAAATTCTTACGAGCAGTACTTC	.	TRBD2	TRBV19	TRBJ2-7
CASSLDRGGAFF	TGTGCCAGCAGTTTAGACAGGGGTGGAGCTTTCTTT	.	TRBD1	TRBV12-3/TRBV12-4	TRBJ1-1
CASSFAAGADTQYF	TGTGCCAGCAGCTTCGCTGCGGGAGCTGATACGCAGTATTTT	.	TRBD2	TRBV7-3	TRBJ2-3
CASSPGTSGGGETQYF	TGCGCCAGCAGCCCCGGGACTAGCGGGGGGGGAGAGACCCAGTACTTC	.	TRBD2	TRBV5-1	TRBJ2-5
CASRKGLVGNSPLHF	TGTGCCAGCAGAAAGGGACTGGTAGGAAATTCACCCCTCCACTTT	few	.	TRBV7-8	TRBJ1-6
CASSELNQPQHF	TGTGCCAGCAGTGAACTCAATCAGCCCCAGCATTTT	once	.	TRBV12-3/TRBV12-4	TRBJ1-5